This TCR beta chain stems from a study of blood T cell repertoires in COVID-19. From germline, CDR1 is MGHRA and CDR2 YSYEKL. The length of the CDR3 is 16 residues. V shed 3 bases and J shed 8 bases, with 19 bases lying between them. Clones were read by immunoSEQ multiplex PCR, and TCRdb kept only the in-frame ones, dropping some. The table shows 25,000 or so clones, with approximately 94% occurring only once. The chain has TRBV4-1 and TRBJ1-4; a possible D gene is TRBD1 (6 bases). The specimen was peripheral blood. The TCR comes from a woman aged 50 to 65 with active COVID-19. CDR3 sequence: CASSHTPDLTGEKLFF. The CDR3 nucleotides read TGCGCCAGCAGCCACACACCGGATTTAACAGGGGAAAAACTGTTTTTT.